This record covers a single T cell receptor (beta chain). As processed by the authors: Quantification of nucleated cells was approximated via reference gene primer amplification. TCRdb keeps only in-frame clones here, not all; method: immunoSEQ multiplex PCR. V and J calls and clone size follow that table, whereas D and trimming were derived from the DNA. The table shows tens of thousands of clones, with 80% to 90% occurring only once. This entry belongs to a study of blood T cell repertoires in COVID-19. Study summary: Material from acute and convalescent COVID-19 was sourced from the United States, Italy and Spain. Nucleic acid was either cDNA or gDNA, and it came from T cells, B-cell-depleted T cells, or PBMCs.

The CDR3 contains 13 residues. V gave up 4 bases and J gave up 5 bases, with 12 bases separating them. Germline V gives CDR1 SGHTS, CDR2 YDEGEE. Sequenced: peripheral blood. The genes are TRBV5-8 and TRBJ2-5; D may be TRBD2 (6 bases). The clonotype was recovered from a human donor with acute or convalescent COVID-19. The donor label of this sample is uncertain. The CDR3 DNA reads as TGTGCCAGCAGCCCACTGGCGGGGGAGACCCAGTACTTC. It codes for CASSPLAGETQYF.